This T cell receptor (beta chain) was identified in a study of blood T cell repertoires in COVID-19. This table comes from immunoSEQ multiplex PCR, and its TCRdb copy is limited to in-frame clones, with some not included. In the table there are 13,000 or so clones, around 89% of which are singletons. Germline loops: CDR1 LGHNA, CDR2 YNFKEQ. The CDR3 covers 14 residues. Trimming cost V 2 bases and J 5 bases; bases outside gene matches: 5. The receptor's source is a human donor with active COVID-19. The donor label of this sample is uncertain. This chain joins TRBV4-2 and TRBJ2-7; 8 bases map to TRBD1. Source material: peripheral blood. The CDR3, as DNA: TGTGCCAGCAGCCAAATACAGGGGGACCACGAGCAGTACTTC. Translated, it gives CASSQIQGDHEQYF.